This TCR beta chain was identified in a study of vaccination and CD4 T cells after COVID-19. Study as a whole: Samples taken post-COVID came a median 101 days after diagnosis, ranging from 35 to 161. The authors used overlapping spike peptides from SARS-CoV-2, HCoV-NL63, HCoV-OC43 and HCoV-229E to stimulate cells. Control cultures were given a CEFX pool, an HIV-1 Nef pool, or no peptide.

The CDR3 covers 14 residues. Trimming removed 8 bases at V and 2 bases at J, with 15 bases between. CDR1 MNHNS and CDR2 SASEGT come from the germline V gene. The study sequenced cultured CD4+ T cell DNA using the Oncomine TCR Beta short-read assay. Via MiXCR, TCRdb re-called the PCR reads, giving one row per CDR3 protein. The data hold 15,000 to 20,000 distinct CDR3 sequences, with roughly 55% observed a single time. This clonotype is a singleton in its sample. The target antigen is unknown. Sample treatment: approximately 10-day PBMC culture with coronavirus spike peptide pools or control peptides (ViraFEST assay).

The sample was CD4+ T cells from blood, cultured in vitro, taken after SARS-CoV-2 vaccination. The sequence was obtained from a human donor who had recovered from COVID-19. The J gene is TRBJ1-2, the V gene TRBV6-1, with no clear D. CDR3 nucleotides: TGTGCCAGCCAAGATGGTGGTGGGAACTATGGCTACACCTTC. Protein product: CASQDGGGNYGYTF.